These 9 T cell receptor beta chains originate from one sample sequenced in a study of blood T cell repertoires in COVID-19. Produced via immunoSEQ multiplex PCR; TCRdb's table is partial and in-frame only. The table has some 270,000 clones, approximately 86% seen once; the top ten hold 1.5% to 2%. The sequenced material came from peripheral blood. These receptors were obtained from a woman in her sixties or seventies who had recovered from COVID-19.

This clone was recorded a few times. This rearrangement joins TRBV20-1 to TRBJ2-5; D is uncertain. CDR3 length: 11 amino acids. The V end was cut by 1 base, the J end by 7 bases, with 7 bases between. CDR1 and CDR2 (germline): DFQATT, SNEGSKA (reference sequence). The CDR3 sequence: CSARGPGTQYF. CDR3 nucleotide sequence: TGCAGTGCTAGAGGGCCGGGGACCCAGTACTTC.

The V call is TRBV4-1, the J call TRBJ1-6; 8 bases agree with TRBD1. Germline CDR1 MGHRA, CDR2 YSYEKL. V lost 4 bases, J lost 7 bases, and 6 bases stayed unmatched. This CDR3 region has 15 residues. CDR3 region: CASSPEDRENSPLHF. CDR3 sequence (DNA): TGCGCCAGCAGCCCAGAGGACAGGGAGAATTCACCCCTCCACTTT.

The chain links TRBV11-2 to TRBJ2-7; tentatively, D is TRBD2 (6 bases). Germline values: CDR1 SGHAT, CDR2 FQNNGV. Between the trimmed V and J ends, which lost 5 bases and 4 bases, there was a span of 18 bases. The CDR3 spans 15 residues. The CDR3 coding sequence is TGTGCCAGCAGCATAAGACGGACTATTACGTACGAGCAGTACTTC. The encoded protein is CASSIRRTITYEQYF.

This clone was observed a handful of times. V gene TRBV7-2 combines with J gene TRBJ1-4, with TRBD1 identical over 8 bases. J gave up 8 bases and V 5 bases, and 10 bases lay outside the gene matches. The germline V gene encodes CDR1 SGHTA and CDR2 FQGNSA. The CDR3 totals 15 residues. The CDR3 loop is CASSTGNRGGEKLFF. The CDR3 coding sequence is TGTGCCAGCAGCACAGGCAACAGGGGGGGAGAAAAACTGTTTTTT.

This rearrangement joins TRBV5-6 to TRBJ2-1; 7 bases agree with TRBD2. Germline CDR1 and CDR2: SGHDT and YYEEEE. This CDR3 is 15 amino acids long. V trimming: 4 bases; J trimming: 5 bases; junction bases outside the gene matches: 9. The chain's CDR3 is CASSVRLARNNEQFF. The CDR3 region has the DNA TGTGCCAGCAGCGTGAGACTAGCTAGAAACAATGAGCAGTTCTTC. The full variable domain, completed using reference TRBV5-6 and TRBJ2-1, is DAGVTQSPTHLIKTRGQQVTLRCSPKSGHDTVSWYQQALGQGPQFIFQYYEEEERQRGNFPDRFSGHQFPNYSSELNVNALLLGDSALYLCASSVRLARNNEQFFGPGTRLTVL.

About this clone: Other DNA sequences within the sample encode an identical CDR3. This chain connects TRBV28 to TRBJ1-5, with 10 bases aligning to TRBD1. CDR1 is MDHEN, CDR2 SYDVKM, per germline. J was trimmed by 7 bases and V by 3 bases; bases with no gene match: 6. The CDR3 loop spans 15 amino acids. CDR3 sequence (DNA): TGTGCCAGCAGTTTCGGGACAGGGGAGGGACAGCCCCAGCATTTT. Encoded protein: CASSFGTGEGQPQHF.

The genes are TRBV9 and TRBJ1-3, with 8 bases identical to TRBD1. Germline lookup yields CDR1 SGDLS and CDR2 YYNGEE. CDR3 size: 14 residues. Losses at the gene ends were 5 bases for V and 1 base for J; bases not matched to a gene: 2. CDR3 region: CASSQGASGNTIYF. DNA for the CDR3: TGTGCCAGCAGTCAGGGGGCATCTGGAAACACCATATATTTT.

This clone was counted only a few times. This chain joins TRBV3-1 (or the pseudogene TRBV3-2) and TRBJ2-7; maybe TRBD1 (6 bases). The CDR3 loop spans 12 amino acids. V lost 4 bases to trimming and J lost 6 bases, with 10 bases between them. The germline V gene has CDR1 LGHDT and CDR2 YNNKEL (reference sequence). The DNA of the CDR3 is TGTGCCAGCAGCCGCAGGGGCGCCGAGCAGTACTTC. Amino acid sequence: CASSRRGAEQYF.

This chain links TRBV2 with TRBJ2-7; 8 bases align to TRBD1. The CDR3 runs to 13 residues. V gave up 5 bases and J gave up 3 bases; unmatched junction bases: 3. CDR1 and CDR2 from the germline V gene are SNHLY and FYNNEI. The CDR3: CASSTGGSYEQYF. CDR3 DNA sequence: TGTGCCAGCAGTACAGGGGGAAGCTACGAGCAGTACTTC.